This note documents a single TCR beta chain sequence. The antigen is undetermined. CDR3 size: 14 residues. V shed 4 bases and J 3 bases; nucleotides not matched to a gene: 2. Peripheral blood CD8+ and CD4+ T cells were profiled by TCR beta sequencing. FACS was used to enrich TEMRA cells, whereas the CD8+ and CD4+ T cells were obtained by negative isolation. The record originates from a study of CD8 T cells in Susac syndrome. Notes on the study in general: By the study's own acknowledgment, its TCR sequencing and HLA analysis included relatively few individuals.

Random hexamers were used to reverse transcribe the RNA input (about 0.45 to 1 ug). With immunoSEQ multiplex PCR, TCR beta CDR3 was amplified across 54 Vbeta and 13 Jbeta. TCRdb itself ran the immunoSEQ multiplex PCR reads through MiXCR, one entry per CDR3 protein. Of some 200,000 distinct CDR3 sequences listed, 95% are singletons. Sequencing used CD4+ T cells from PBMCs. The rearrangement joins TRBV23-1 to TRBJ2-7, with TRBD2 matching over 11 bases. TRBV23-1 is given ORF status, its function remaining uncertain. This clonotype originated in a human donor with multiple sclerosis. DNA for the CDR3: TGCGCCAGCAGTCCGACTAGCGGGGACTACGAGCAGTACTTC. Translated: CASSPTSGDYEQYF.